This T cell receptor (beta chain) was captured in a study of blood T cell repertoires in COVID-19. Study overall: Samples representing acute and convalescent COVID-19 were sourced from the United States, Italy and Spain. PBMCs, B-cell-depleted T cells, or T cells provided the cDNA or gDNA that made up the material.

Trimming took 5 bases from V and 8 from J; bases not matched to a gene: 7. This CDR3 has 14 residues. Germline CDR1 MNHEY, CDR2 SVGEGT. Original handling: Amplification of reference gene primers was used by the study to estimate nucleated cell counts. TCRdb keeps only in-frame clones here, not all; method: immunoSEQ multiplex PCR. D and trimming were read from the DNA, whereas the V and J calls and clone size are those reported in that table. The sample holds 40,000 to 45,000 clones, under 85% seen once. The V call is TRBV6-2 or TRBV6-3, the J call TRBJ1-1; 11 bases align to TRBD1. The sequence was collected from a woman older than 75 with acute or convalescent COVID-19. The specimen was peripheral blood. The CDR3 DNA sequence: TGTGCCAGCAGTGGGACAGGGGGTTTCTTGGAAGCTTTCTTT. This gives the protein CASSGTGGFLEAFF.